This T cell receptor (beta chain) was profiled in a study of shared clonotypes between healthy human individuals. In the study overall: The study drew on two women and a few men aged 18 to 49 as donors. Study-wide findings and caveats: Naive subsets generally had larger estimated richness than memory subsets.

Data came from immunoSEQ multiplex PCR; TCRdb stores just in-frame clones and leaves some out. The repertoire holds about 2 million clones, with roughly 94% as singletons. About this clone: Antigen specificity is unknown.

The sample taken for sequencing was naive CD4+ T cells sorted from blood. The sample's subset: CD45RA+ positively selected. The receptor comes from a man aged 18 to 29 in good health.

For the CDR3, the DNA is TGTGCCAGCAGTGCGGGCCCTAGACTGTTTTTT. This sequence encodes CASSAGPRLFF. The genes are TRBV6-1 and TRBJ1-4; D is undetermined. Trimming pared 4 bases from V and 13 bases from J, leaving 10 bases between. The germline CDR1 and CDR2 sequences are MNHNS and SASEGT. The CDR3 spans 11 residues.